This is a list of T cell receptor beta chains from one sample in a study of T cells in Graves' hyperthyroidism and ophthalmopathy. A single record per CDR3 protein comes from TCRdb applying MiXCR to the multiplex PCR reads. The sample lists 600,000 to 900,000 distinct CDR3 sequences, around 17% occurring once. Material: blood. These receptor sequences come from a man aged 18 to 35 with Graves' hyperthyroidism. CDR3s include the opening cysteine and the closing phenylalanine or tryptophan. The order of the fields is clone size, J gene, V gene, D gene, CDR3 protein, CDR3 DNA. D genes are given only for firm matches. Rows give clone size only sometimes, using once, few, many, or a class for an expanded clone.

clone size: many
J gene: TRBJ2-7
V gene: TRBV2
D gene: -
CDR3 protein: CASRIHYEQYF
CDR3 DNA: TGTGCCAGCAGGATCCACTACGAGCAGTACTTC

clone size: -
J gene: TRBJ2-1
V gene: TRBV24-1
D gene: TRBD2
CDR3 protein: CATSETSGRWYNEQFF
CDR3 DNA: TGTGCCACCAGTGAAACTAGCGGGAGGTGGTACAATGAGCAGTTCTTC

clone size: -
J gene: TRBJ1-2
V gene: TRBV27
D gene: TRBD1
CDR3 protein: CASTPRTGVNYGYTF
CDR3 DNA: TGTGCCAGCACCCCCAGGACAGGAGTTAACTATGGCTACACCTTC

clone size: many
J gene: TRBJ1-2
V gene: TRBV19
D gene: TRBD1
CDR3 protein: CASSSRGYTDYGYTF
CDR3 DNA: TGTGCCAGTAGTTCCAGGGGGTATACCGACTATGGCTACACCTTC

clone size: -
J gene: TRBJ2-1
V gene: TRBV5-1
D gene: TRBD2
CDR3 protein: CASRRDRTSGGAYNEQFF
CDR3 DNA: TGCGCCAGCAGACGTGACAGGACTAGCGGGGGTGCCTACAATGAGCAGTTCTTC

clone size: many
J gene: TRBJ2-5
V gene: TRBV7-2
D gene: TRBD2
CDR3 protein: CASSLAQIAGGLETQYF
CDR3 DNA: TGTGCCAGCAGCTTAGCGCAGATAGCGGGAGGGTTAGAGACCCAGTACTTC

clone size: few
J gene: TRBJ1-1
V gene: TRBV20-1
D gene: -
CDR3 protein: CSARIQEGGTEAFF
CDR3 DNA: TGCAGTGCTAGGATACAGGAAGGAGGTACTGAAGCTTTCTTT

clone size: many
J gene: TRBJ2-7
V gene: TRBV12-3/TRBV12-4
D gene: TRBD2
CDR3 protein: CASSLLAVAYEQYF
CDR3 DNA: TGTGCCAGCAGTTTACTAGCGGTCGCCTACGAGCAGTACTTC

clone size: -
J gene: TRBJ2-5
V gene: TRBV6-2/TRBV6-3
D gene: -
CDR3 protein: CASRKVGQETQYF
CDR3 DNA: TGTGCCAGCAGGAAGGTGGGCCAAGAGACCCAGTACTTC

clone size: many
J gene: TRBJ2-3
V gene: TRBV20-1
D gene: -
CDR3 protein: CSAREASGPDTQYF
CDR3 DNA: TGCAGTGCTAGAGAGGCCTCGGGACCAGATACGCAGTATTTT

clone size: few
J gene: TRBJ1-5
V gene: TRBV3-1
D gene: TRBD1
CDR3 protein: CASPTRGDRTSYSNQPQHF
CDR3 DNA: TGTGCCAGCCCTACACGCGGGGACAGGACCTCTTATAGCAATCAGCCCCAGCATTTT

clone size: -
J gene: TRBJ2-1
V gene: TRBV12-3/TRBV12-4
D gene: -
CDR3 protein: CASSFLGVGSSYNEQFF
CDR3 DNA: TGTGCCAGCAGTTTTCTCGGGGTCGGGAGCTCCTACAATGAGCAGTTCTTC

clone size: many
J gene: TRBJ2-3
V gene: TRBV7-2
D gene: -
CDR3 protein: CASSGRRGSTDTQYF
CDR3 DNA: TGTGCCAGCAGCGGCCGCAGGGGAAGCACAGATACGCAGTATTTT

clone size: -
J gene: TRBJ1-5
V gene: TRBV20-1
D gene: -
CDR3 protein: CSAVTGHRNQPQHF
CDR3 DNA: TGCAGTGCCGTTACGGGACACCGAAATCAGCCCCAGCATTTT

clone size: many
J gene: TRBJ2-7
V gene: TRBV28
D gene: -
CDR3 protein: CASWGLHDEQYF
CDR3 DNA: TGTGCCAGTTGGGGCCTCCACGACGAGCAGTACTTC

clone size: few
J gene: TRBJ2-7
V gene: TRBV3-1
D gene: TRBD1
CDR3 protein: CASSQDLGQGLTYEQYF
CDR3 DNA: TGTGCCAGCAGCCAAGATCTGGGACAGGGGTTAACCTACGAGCAGTACTTC

clone size: few
J gene: TRBJ1-4
V gene: TRBV12-3/TRBV12-4
D gene: -
CDR3 protein: CASSEARMSEKLFF
CDR3 DNA: TGTGCCAGCAGCGAAGCGCGGATGAGTGAAAAACTGTTTTTT

clone size: many
J gene: TRBJ2-3
V gene: TRBV2
D gene: -
CDR3 protein: CASTSSVDTQYF
CDR3 DNA: TGTGCCAGCACCTCGTCCGTAGATACGCAGTATTTT

clone size: many
J gene: TRBJ2-7
V gene: TRBV6-1
D gene: -
CDR3 protein: CASSLFGGHSYEQYF
CDR3 DNA: TGTGCCAGCAGTCTCTTTGGGGGGCACTCCTACGAGCAGTACTTC

clone size: -
J gene: TRBJ2-7
V gene: TRBV5-1
D gene: TRBD2
CDR3 protein: CASSWASGTYEQYF
CDR3 DNA: TGCGCCAGCAGCTGGGCTAGCGGGACCTACGAGCAGTACTTC

clone size: many
J gene: TRBJ2-5
V gene: TRBV18
D gene: -
CDR3 protein: CASSPRMETQYF
CDR3 DNA: TGTGCCAGCTCACCCAGAATGGAGACCCAGTACTTC

clone size: many
J gene: TRBJ2-1
V gene: TRBV5-1
D gene: TRBD2
CDR3 protein: CASSLSGGTYNEQFF
CDR3 DNA: TGCGCCAGCAGCTTATCGGGAGGCACCTACAATGAGCAGTTCTTC